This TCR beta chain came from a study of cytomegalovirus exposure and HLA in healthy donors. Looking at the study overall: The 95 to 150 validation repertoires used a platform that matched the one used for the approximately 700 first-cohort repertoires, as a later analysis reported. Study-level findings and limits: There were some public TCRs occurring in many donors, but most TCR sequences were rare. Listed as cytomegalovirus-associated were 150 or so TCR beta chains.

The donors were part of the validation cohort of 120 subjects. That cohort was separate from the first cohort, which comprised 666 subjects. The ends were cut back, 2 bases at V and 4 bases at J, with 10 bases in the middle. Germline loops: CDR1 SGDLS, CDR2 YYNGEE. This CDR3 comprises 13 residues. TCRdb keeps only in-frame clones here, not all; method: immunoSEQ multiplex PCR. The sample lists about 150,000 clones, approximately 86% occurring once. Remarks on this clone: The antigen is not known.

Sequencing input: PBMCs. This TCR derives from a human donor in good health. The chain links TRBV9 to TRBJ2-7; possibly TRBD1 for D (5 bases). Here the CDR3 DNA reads TGTGCCAGCAGCGTTCAGGACACATACGAGCAGTACTTC. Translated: CASSVQDTYEQYF.